This note documents a single T cell receptor beta chain sequence. The treatment: roughly 18 received Ad26.COV2.S at low or high dose, single or two shots; roughly five received placebo; per-sample allocation not given. Collection of the samples took place on day 63 after the first injection of vaccine or placebo. The sample comes from a study of Ad26.COV2.S vaccination and SARS-CoV-2 variants. Assay used: immunoSEQ multiplex PCR; TCRdb lists only in-frame clones, some missing. Among around 300,000 clones listed, around nine tenths were seen once. Per germline, CDR1 KGHSH and CDR2 LQKENI. This CDR3 region has 15 residues. Trimming left V 3 bases short and J 5 bases short, with 15 bases between.

The clonotype was recovered from a person aged 18 to 65 who received the Ad26.COV2.S COVID-19 vaccine or a placebo. This rearrangement joins TRBV18 to TRBJ2-3; D perhaps matches TRBD2 (5 bases). The sample consisted of peripheral blood, taken in a trial of Ad26.COV2.S vaccine versus placebo. The CDR3 sequence is CASSPRGPWEDTQYF. The CDR3 bases are TGTGCCAGCTCACCTCGCGGGCCGTGGGAAGATACGCAGTATTTT.